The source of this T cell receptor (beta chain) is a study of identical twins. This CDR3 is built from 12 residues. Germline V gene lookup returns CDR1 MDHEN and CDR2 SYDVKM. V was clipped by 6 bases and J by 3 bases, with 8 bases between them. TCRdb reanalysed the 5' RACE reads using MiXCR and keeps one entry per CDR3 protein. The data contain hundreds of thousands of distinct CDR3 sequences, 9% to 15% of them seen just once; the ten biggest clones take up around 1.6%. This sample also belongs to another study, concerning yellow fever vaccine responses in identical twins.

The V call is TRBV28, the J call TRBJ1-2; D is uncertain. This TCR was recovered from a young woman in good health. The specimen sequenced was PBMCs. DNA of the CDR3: TGTGCCAGCAGCAGGCGGGACTATGGCTACACCTTC. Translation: CASSRRDYGYTF.